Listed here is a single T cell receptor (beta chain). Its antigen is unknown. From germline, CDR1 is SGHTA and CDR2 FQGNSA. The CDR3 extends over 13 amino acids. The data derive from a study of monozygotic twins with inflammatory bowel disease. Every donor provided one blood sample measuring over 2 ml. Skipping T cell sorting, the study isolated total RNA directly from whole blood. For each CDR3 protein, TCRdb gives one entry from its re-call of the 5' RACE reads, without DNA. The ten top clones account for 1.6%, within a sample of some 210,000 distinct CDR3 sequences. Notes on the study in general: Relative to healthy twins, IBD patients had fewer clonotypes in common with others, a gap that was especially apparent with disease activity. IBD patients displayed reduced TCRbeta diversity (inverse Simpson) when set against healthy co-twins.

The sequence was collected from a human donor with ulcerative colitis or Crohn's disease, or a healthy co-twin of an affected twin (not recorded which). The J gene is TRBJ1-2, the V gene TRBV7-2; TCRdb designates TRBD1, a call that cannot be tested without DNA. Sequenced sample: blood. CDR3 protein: CASSLNPGDGYTF.